This T cell receptor beta chain was recovered during a study of cytomegalovirus exposure and HLA in healthy donors. Study results and caveats: Across donors, presence/absence analyses took sequencing depth to be roughly uniform. Earlier analysis found most TCR beta V segments productive about 87% or about 30% of the time.

V shed 0 bases and J 2 bases; nucleotides not matched to a gene: 8. Per germline, CDR1 SGHDT and CDR2 YYEEEE. The CDR3 totals 16 residues. This clone was seen just once. The antigen is undetermined. The primer mix had 60 Vbeta and 13 Jbeta primers. The method was immunoSEQ multiplex PCR; TCRdb's version includes in-frame clones alone and lacks a portion of them. The sample yields 150,000 or so clones, around 82% seen once. This TCR came from a boy younger than 10 in good health and CMV-seronegative. This rearrangement joins TRBV5-6 to TRBJ2-7; the match to TRBD2 covers 7 bases. The specimen sequenced was PBMCs. The CDR3 DNA reads TGTGCCAGCAGCTTGGGATGGCTAGCGGTCCCCTACGAGCAGTACTTC. This codes for CASSLGWLAVPYEQYF.